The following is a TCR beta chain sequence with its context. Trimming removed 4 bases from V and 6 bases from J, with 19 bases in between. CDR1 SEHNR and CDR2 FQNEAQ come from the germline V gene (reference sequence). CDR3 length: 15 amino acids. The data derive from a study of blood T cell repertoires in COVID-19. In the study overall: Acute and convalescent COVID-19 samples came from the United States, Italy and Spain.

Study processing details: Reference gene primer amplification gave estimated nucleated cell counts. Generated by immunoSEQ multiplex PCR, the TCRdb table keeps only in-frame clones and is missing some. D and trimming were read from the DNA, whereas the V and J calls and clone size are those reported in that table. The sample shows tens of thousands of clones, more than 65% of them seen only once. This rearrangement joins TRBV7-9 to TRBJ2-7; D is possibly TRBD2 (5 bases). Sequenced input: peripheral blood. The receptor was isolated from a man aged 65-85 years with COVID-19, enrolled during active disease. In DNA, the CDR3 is TGTGCCAGCAGCTGGGTCGAAATGGCTCGGGGCGAGCAGTACTTC. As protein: CASSWVEMARGEQYF.